These T cell receptor beta chains were read from a single sample in a study of CD8+ T cells in alopecia areata. Libraries were prepared by immunoSEQ multiplex PCR; TCRdb keeps only in-frame clonotypes and omits some of them. Of 95,000 to 150,000 clones in the sample, about 50% were seen once. The sequenced sample was NKG2D-low CD8+ T cells sorted from blood. The receptor set was obtained from a human donor with alopecia areata. Each CDR3 is given with its conserved first and last residue.

V: TRBV5-4; length: 12; J: TRBJ2-5; CDR3: CASSYEQETQYF
V: TRBV29-1; length: 12; J: TRBJ2-2; CDR3: CSVLRGSGELFF
V: TRBV14; length: 13; J: TRBJ2-2; CDR3: CASSHVGNGELFF
V: TRBV20-1; length: 10; J: TRBJ2-3; CDR3: CSTSTDTQYF
V: TRBV30; length: 15; J: TRBJ1-1; CDR3: CAWSDAAHAFTEAFF
V: TRBV27; length: 12; J: TRBJ2-7; CDR3: CASSDSEYEQYF
V: TRBV10-3; length: 14; J: TRBJ2-3; CDR3: CAISVGSDTDTQYF
V: TRBV5-6; length: 11; J: TRBJ2-7; CDR3: CASSLDYEQYF
V: TRBV27; length: 15; J: TRBJ2-7; CDR3: CASSPAAGLSYEQYF
V: TRBV29-1; length: 15; J: TRBJ1-2; CDR3: CSVVAGTENLYGYTF
V: TRBV29-1; length: 14; J: TRBJ2-5; CDR3: CSVEGGTLQETQYF
V: TRBV7-9; length: 12; J: TRBJ1-5; CDR3: CASSPGPQPQHF
V: TRBV29-1; length: 12; J: TRBJ2-2; CDR3: CSVRPSTGELFF
V: TRBV7-9; length: 16; J: TRBJ2-3; CDR3: CASSLAQRPYTDTQYF
V: TRBV27; length: 14; J: TRBJ2-6; CDR3: CASSFNSGANVLTF
V: TRBV18; length: 12; J: TRBJ2-2; CDR3: CASTHADGELFF
V: TRBV5-4; length: 14; J: TRBJ2-5; CDR3: CASSLTGLEETQYF
V: TRBV27; length: 14; J: TRBJ2-7; CDR3: CATGPGTGDYEQYF
V: TRBV9; length: 15; J: TRBJ1-2; CDR3: CASSALQGINYGYTF
V: TRBV29-1; length: 13; J: TRBJ2-1; CDR3: CSVQPGHYNEQFF
V: TRBV29-1; length: 11; J: TRBJ2-1; CDR3: CSVDRDNEQFF
V: TRBV14; length: 12; J: TRBJ2-1; CDR3: CASSQEGLVAFF
V: TRBV27; length: 14; J: TRBJ2-7; CDR3: CASSPSGTAYEQYF
V: TRBV11-2; length: 13; J: TRBJ2-3; CDR3: CASTHELTDTQYF
V: TRBV29-1; length: 14; J: TRBJ1-4; CDR3: CSVGVADLNEKLFF
V: TRBV30; length: 15; J: TRBJ1-2; CDR3: CACPGTGGDSYGYTF
V: TRBV5-6; length: 15; J: TRBJ1-1; CDR3: CASTPGPGGPDEAFF
V: TRBV27; length: 12; J: TRBJ2-3; CDR3: CASGFGDYTQYF
V: TRBV30; length: 12; J: TRBJ1-1; CDR3: CAWSKGAPEAFF
V: TRBV19; length: 14; J: TRBJ2-1; CDR3: CASKDRESYNEQFF
V: TRBV29-1; length: 8; J: TRBJ2-1; CDR3: CSVTLQFF
V: TRBV29-1; length: 11; J: TRBJ2-7; CDR3: CSVPGLYEQYF
V: TRBV27; length: 14; J: TRBJ2-5; CDR3: CASSVFWGSETQYF
V: TRBV30; length: 14; J: TRBJ1-1; CDR3: CAWSEGQGGAEAFF
V: TRBV29-1; length: 13; J: TRBJ2-3; CDR3: CSVGQGRSDTQYF
V: TRBV29-1; length: 12; J: TRBJ2-7; CDR3: CSVFSGGSEQYF
V: TRBV27; length: 16; J: TRBJ2-5; CDR3: CASSPETGLSQETQYF
V: TRBV14; length: 16; J: TRBJ2-5; CDR3: CASSLREGAYLETQYF
V: TRBV7-9; length: 11; J: TRBJ2-1; CDR3: CASSLTNEQFF
V: TRBV27; length: 14; J: TRBJ1-6; CDR3: CASSLQGGDSPLHF
V: TRBV29-1; length: 12; J: TRBJ2-7; CDR3: CSAVGQNYEQYF
V: TRBV27; length: 13; J: TRBJ2-7; CDR3: CASSNPGLSEQYF
V: TRBV7-2; length: 13; J: TRBJ2-1; CDR3: CASSFGGYNEQFF
V: TRBV29-1; length: 11; J: TRBJ1-4; CDR3: CSVRLVGELFF
V: TRBV5-6; length: 15; J: TRBJ2-7; CDR3: CASSLDGAPTAEQYF
V: TRBV29-1; length: 14; J: TRBJ2-5; CDR3: CSVEARQVLETQYF
V: TRBV29-1; length: 14; J: TRBJ1-5; CDR3: CSVEPGGWHQPQHF
V: TRBV29-1; length: 13; J: TRBJ2-7; CDR3: CSVAMTSPYEQYF
V: TRBV5-4; length: 12; J: TRBJ2-6; CDR3: CASPDRANVLTF
V: TRBV11-2; length: 14; J: TRBJ2-7; CDR3: CASSPSPIGYEQYF
V: TRBV29-1; length: 10; J: TRBJ1-1; CDR3: CSVEGRQAFF
V: TRBV29-1; length: 14; J: TRBJ2-5; CDR3: CSAPGLAGPQTQYF
V: TRBV29-1; length: 15; J: TRBJ2-1; CDR3: CSVERLLAGEYEQFF
V: TRBV4-1; length: 13; J: TRBJ2-7; CDR3: CASSQGLGSEQYF
V: TRBV9; length: 15; J: TRBJ2-7; CDR3: CASSAGGGGAYEQYF
V: TRBV9; length: 14; J: TRBJ2-1; CDR3: CASSAGEPHNEQFF
V: TRBV29-1; length: 14; J: TRBJ1-2; CDR3: CSVPPDRGAYGYTF
V: TRBV29-1; length: 15; J: TRBJ2-7; CDR3: CSVEDTGGVEYEQYF
V: TRBV29-1; length: 15; J: TRBJ1-1; CDR3: CSVVLMGPGDTEAFF
V: TRBV29-1; length: 16; J: TRBJ2-1; CDR3: CSVEQGFGTGNGEQFF